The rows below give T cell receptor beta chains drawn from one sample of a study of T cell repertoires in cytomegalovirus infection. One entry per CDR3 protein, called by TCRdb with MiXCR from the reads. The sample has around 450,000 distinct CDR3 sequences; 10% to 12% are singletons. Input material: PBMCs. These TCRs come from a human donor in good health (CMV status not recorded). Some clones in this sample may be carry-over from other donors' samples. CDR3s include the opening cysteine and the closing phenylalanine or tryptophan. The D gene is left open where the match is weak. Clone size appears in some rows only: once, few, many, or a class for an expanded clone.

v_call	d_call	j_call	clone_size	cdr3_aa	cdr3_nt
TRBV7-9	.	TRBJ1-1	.	CASSRQPGTEAFF	TGTGCCAGCAGCCGGCAACCGGGCACTGAAGCTTTCTTT
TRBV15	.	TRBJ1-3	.	CATSRDRGTGNTIYF	TGTGCCACCAGCAGAGATCGGGGGACTGGAAACACCATATATTTT
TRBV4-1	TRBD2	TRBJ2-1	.	CASSKLAAMNNEQFF	TGCGCCAGCAGCAAACTAGCGGCGATGAACAATGAGCAGTTCTTC
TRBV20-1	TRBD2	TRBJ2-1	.	CSGAGGSYNEQFF	TGCAGTGGGGCGGGAGGATCGTACAATGAGCAGTTCTTC
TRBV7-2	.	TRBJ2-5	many	CASSAVPSGQETQYF	TGTGCCAGCAGCGCAGTCCCATCCGGGCAAGAGACCCAGTACTTC
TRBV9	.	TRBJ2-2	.	CASSASGLKTGELFF	TGTGCCAGCAGCGCTAGTGGCCTTAAGACCGGGGAGCTGTTTTTT
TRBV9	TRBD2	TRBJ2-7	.	CASSPRTSGGAYEQYF	TGTGCCAGCAGCCCACGGACTAGCGGGGGGGCCTACGAGCAGTACTTC
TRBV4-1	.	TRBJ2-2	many	CASSHSGNTGELFF	TGCGCCAGCAGCCACAGCGGAAACACCGGGGAGCTGTTTTTT
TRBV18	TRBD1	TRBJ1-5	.	CASSRQGVGNQPQHF	TGTGCCAGCTCGCGACAGGGGGTCGGCAATCAGCCCCAGCATTTT
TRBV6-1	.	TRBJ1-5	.	CASSEASRASNQPQHF	TGTGCCAGCAGTGAAGCCTCCAGGGCTAGCAATCAGCCCCAGCATTTT
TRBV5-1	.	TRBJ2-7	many	CASSLGPGSYTYEQYF	TGCGCCAGCAGCTTGGGACCGGGATCCTACACCTACGAGCAGTACTTC
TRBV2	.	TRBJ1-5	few	CASSQGGAQPQHF	TGTGCCAGCAGCCAGGGAGGTGCTCAGCCCCAGCATTTT
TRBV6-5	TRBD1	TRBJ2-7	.	CASRRGTGIYEQYF	TGTGCCAGCAGACGCGGGACAGGGATCTACGAGCAGTACTTC
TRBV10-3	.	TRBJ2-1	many	CAISVGRVDLGNEQFF	TGTGCCATCAGTGTTGGCAGGGTAGATCTCGGCAATGAGCAGTTCTTC
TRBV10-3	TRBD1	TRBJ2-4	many	CAISERQGGGNIQYF	TGTGCCATCAGTGAGAGACAGGGTGGTGGAAACATTCAGTACTTC
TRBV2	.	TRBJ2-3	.	CASIRGLTDTQYF	TGTGCCAGCATTCGGGGCCTCACAGATACGCAGTATTTT
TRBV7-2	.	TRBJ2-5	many	CASSLTRLQETQYF	TGTGCCAGCAGCTTGACCCGGCTACAAGAGACCCAGTACTTC
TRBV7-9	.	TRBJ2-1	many	CASSLARNNEQFF	TGTGCCAGCAGCTTAGCCAGGAACAATGAGCAGTTCTTC
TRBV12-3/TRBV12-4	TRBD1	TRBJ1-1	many	CASTAFRGRNTEAFF	TGTGCCAGCACCGCATTCAGGGGGAGAAACACTGAAGCTTTCTTT
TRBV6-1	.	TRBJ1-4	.	CASSTQIGVGEKLFF	TGTGCCAGCAGCACTCAAATCGGGGTCGGAGAAAAACTGTTTTTT
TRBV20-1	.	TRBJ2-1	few	CSARKSGTAYNEQFF	TGCAGTGCTAGAAAGAGCGGAACCGCTTACAATGAGCAGTTCTTC
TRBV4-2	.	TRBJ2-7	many	CASSQELMDSSYEQYF	TGTGCCAGCAGCCAAGAACTCATGGACAGCTCCTACGAGCAGTACTTC
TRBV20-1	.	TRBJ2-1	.	CSASLLREWALDEQFF	TGCAGTGCTAGTCTCTTGAGGGAATGGGCTTTGGATGAGCAGTTCTTC
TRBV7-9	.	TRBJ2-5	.	CASSPTGSQGTETQYF	TGTGCCAGCAGCCCAACGGGCAGCCAAGGAACAGAGACCCAGTACTTC
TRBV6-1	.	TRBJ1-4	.	CASSERESEKLFF	TGTGCCAGCAGTGAAAGGGAGAGTGAAAAACTGTTTTTT
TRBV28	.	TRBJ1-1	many	CASSLGGVRGAFF	TGTGCCAGCAGTTTGGGGGGGGTAAGGGGCGCTTTCTTT
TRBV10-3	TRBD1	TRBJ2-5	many	CAISSGTAEETQYF	TGTGCCATCAGCTCCGGGACAGCTGAAGAGACCCAGTACTTC
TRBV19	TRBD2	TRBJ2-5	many	CASSFELAEETQYF	TGTGCCAGTAGTTTCGAGCTAGCGGAGGAGACCCAGTACTTC
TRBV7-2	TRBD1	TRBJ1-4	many	CASSLGQGATNEKLFF	TGTGCCAGCAGCCTTGGACAGGGGGCAACTAATGAAAAACTGTTTTTT
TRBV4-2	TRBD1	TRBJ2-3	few	CASSPPGQGIPDTQYF	TGTGCCAGCAGCCCCCCGGGACAGGGAATCCCAGATACGCAGTATTTT
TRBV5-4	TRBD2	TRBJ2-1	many	CASSPTSGSNEQFF	TGTGCCAGCAGCCCCACTAGCGGGAGTAATGAGCAGTTCTTC
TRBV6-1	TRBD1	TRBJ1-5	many	CASTFGTGGLENQPQHF	TGTGCCAGCACCTTCGGGACAGGGGGTTTAGAGAATCAGCCCCAGCATTTT
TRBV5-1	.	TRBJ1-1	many	CASSLGGQVEAFF	TGCGCCAGCAGCTTGGGAGGTCAGGTTGAAGCTTTCTTT
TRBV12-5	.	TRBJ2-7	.	CASGPTDLSYEQYF	TGTGCTAGTGGTCCGACAGACCTCTCCTACGAGCAGTACTTC
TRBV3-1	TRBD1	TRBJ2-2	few	CASSYYRTGQNTGELFF	TGTGCCAGCAGCTACTATCGGACAGGTCAGAACACCGGGGAGCTGTTTTTT
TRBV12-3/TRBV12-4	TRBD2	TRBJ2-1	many	CASERGGYNEQFF	TGTGCCAGCGAACGGGGGGGCTACAATGAGCAGTTCTTC
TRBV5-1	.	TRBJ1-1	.	CASSQLLRTAGEAFF	TGCGCCAGCAGCCAACTACTTCGAACAGCCGGTGAAGCTTTCTTT
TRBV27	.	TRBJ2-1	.	CASNYARSSYNEQFF	TGTGCCAGCAACTATGCTAGGAGCTCCTACAATGAGCAGTTCTTC